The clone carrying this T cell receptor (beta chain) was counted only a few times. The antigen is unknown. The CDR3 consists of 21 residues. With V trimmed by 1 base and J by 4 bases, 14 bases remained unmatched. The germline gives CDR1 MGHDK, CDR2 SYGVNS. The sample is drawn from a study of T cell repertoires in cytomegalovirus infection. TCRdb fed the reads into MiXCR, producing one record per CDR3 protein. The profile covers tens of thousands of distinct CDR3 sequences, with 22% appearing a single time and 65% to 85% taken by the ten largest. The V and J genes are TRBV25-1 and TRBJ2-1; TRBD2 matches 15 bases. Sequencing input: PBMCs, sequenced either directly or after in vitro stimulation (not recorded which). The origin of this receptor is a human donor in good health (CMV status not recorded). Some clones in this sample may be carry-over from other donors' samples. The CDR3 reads CASSESGGTSGRPYSYNEQFF. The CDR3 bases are TGTGCCAGCAGTGAATCGGGGGGGACTAGCGGGAGGCCATACTCTTACAATGAGCAGTTCTTC.